The table lists the clone carrying this T cell receptor beta chain with a few counts. What it binds is unknown. This sample was included in a study of T cells after yellow fever vaccination. The germline V and J ends were trimmed by 0 bases and 4 bases, with 4 bases remaining between them. This CDR3 is 13 amino acids long. Germline values: CDR1 SGHRS, CDR2 YFSETQ. 5'RACE template switching produced TCR cDNA carrying a universal primer site and UMIs. In TCRdb, the 5' RACE reads were re-called with MiXCR into one record per CDR3 protein. The table records around 310,000 distinct CDR3 sequences, approximately 3.8% of them present only once. Notes on the study in general: Weaker, the secondary response had a peak occurring faster, on day 5 versus 15. The CD4 and CD8 compartments had a small share of their clonotypes in common. The study re-detected most primary-vaccination clones after the booster (roughly 95% CD4, 80% to 90% CD8).

V and J are TRBV5-1 and TRBJ1-4; D remains ambiguous. The TCR originated in a man between 18 and 29 years old who received the YFV17D yellow fever vaccine. The material sequenced was PBMCs, taken on the day of the yellow fever booster vaccination. In DNA form, the CDR3 reads TGCGCCAGCAGCTTGGAGAGTAATGAAAAACTGTTTTTT. It codes for CASSLESNEKLFF.